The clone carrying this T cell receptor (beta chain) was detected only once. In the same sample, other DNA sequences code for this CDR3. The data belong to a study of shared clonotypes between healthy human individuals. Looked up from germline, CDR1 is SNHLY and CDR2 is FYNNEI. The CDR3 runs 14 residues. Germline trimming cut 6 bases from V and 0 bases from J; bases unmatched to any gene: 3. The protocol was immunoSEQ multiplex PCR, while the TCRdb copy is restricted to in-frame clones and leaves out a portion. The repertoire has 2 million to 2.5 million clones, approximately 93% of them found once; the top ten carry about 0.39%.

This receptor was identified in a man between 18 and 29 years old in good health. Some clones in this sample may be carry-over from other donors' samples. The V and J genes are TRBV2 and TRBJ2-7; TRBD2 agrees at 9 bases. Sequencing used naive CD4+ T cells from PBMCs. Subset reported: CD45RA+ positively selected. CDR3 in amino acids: CASRSSGSSYEQYF. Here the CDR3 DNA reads TGTGCCAGCAGGAGTAGCGGGAGCTCCTACGAGCAGTACTTC.